This TCR beta chain was obtained from a study of blood T cells in healthy people across ages. For the study at large: Template switching retrieved approximately one barcoded beta molecule for each two T cells.

Study results and caveats: Roughly linearly, TCR beta diversity per million T cells fell as age increased. Naive CD4+ cells and diversity were both higher in long-lived donors than in aged donors.

Per the germline V gene, CDR1 is DFQATT and CDR2 is SNEGSKA (reference sequence). V was trimmed by 3 bases and J by 2 bases, leaving 7 bases between them. The CDR3 runs to 12 residues. This clonotype was recorded at least ten times. Its antigen is still unknown. The authors ran a second PCR of roughly 7 to 11 cycles using a sample-barcoded 5' primer and a J-beta primer mix. Each sample yielded at least 3 million CDR3-containing paired-end reads. One entry per CDR3 protein results from TCRdb running MiXCR on the 5' RACE reads. This table has 600,000 or so distinct CDR3 sequences, roughly 30% appearing once.

The specimen was blood. This receptor was obtained from a woman of 80 years or more in good health. The genes are TRBV20-1 and TRBJ1-2; D is undetermined. CDR3 DNA sequence: TGCAGTGCTAGGCCGGAGAACTATGGCTACACCTTC. It translates to CSARPENYGYTF.